Listed below are T cell receptor beta chains from one sample, sequenced in a study of shared clonotypes between healthy human individuals. Some clones are missing from TCRdb's copy, which holds only in-frame ones; the method was immunoSEQ multiplex PCR. Of under 650,000 clones in the sample, approximately 95% were seen once. Material for sequencing was naive CD4+ T cells sorted from blood. The origin of the receptors is a woman between 25 and 40 years old in good health. Both conserved end residues are part of each CDR3. Each record gives: clone size, D gene, V gene, J gene, CDR3 DNA, CDR3 protein. The D gene is left open where the match is weak. Where a row states a size, it is once, few, many or the class of an expanded clone; other rows omit it.

-	-	TRBV5-1	TRBJ2-7	TGCGCCAGCAGCTTGGGGCAGCTGTACGAGCAGTACTTC	CASSLGQLYEQYF
-	TRBD1	TRBV6-4	TRBJ1-6	TGTGCCAGCAGTGACTCATCACAGGGGGATTCACCCCTCCACTTT	CASSDSSQGDSPLHF
-	-	TRBV5-1	TRBJ1-2	TGCGCCAGCAGGCCCAGGGAGGACTATGGCTACACCTTC	CASRPREDYGYTF
-	-	TRBV5-1	TRBJ1-1	TGCGCCAGCAGCTTGGGCAGGGGAAGCCCTGAAGCTTTCTTT	CASSLGRGSPEAFF
-	-	TRBV29-1	TRBJ2-3	TGCAGCGTTGGCCCTGGGGGGGGGCGAGTAGATACGCAGTATTTT	CSVGPGGGRVDTQYF
-	TRBD1	TRBV30	TRBJ1-2	TGTGCCTGGAGAGGGCAGGGGGCCAACTATGGCTACACCTTC	CAWRGQGANYGYTF
-	-	TRBV7-8	TRBJ2-7	TGTGCCAGCAGCTCAAAAACGACTAGTGTCTACGAGCAGTACTTC	CASSSKTTSVYEQYF
-	-	TRBV28	TRBJ1-2	TGTGCCAGCAGTTTATTCAAGAAGGGAAACTATGGCTACACCTTC	CASSLFKKGNYGYTF
-	-	TRBV23-1	TRBJ2-3	TGCGCCAGCAGTCAATCGGGTCGGGAGTTAAAAGATACGCAGTATTTT	CASSQSGRELKDTQYF
-	-	TRBV27	TRBJ1-1	TGTGCCAGCAGTTTATCTCAGGGCGGCACTGAAGCTTTCTTT	CASSLSQGGTEAFF
-	TRBD1	TRBV5-1	TRBJ2-6	TGCGCCAGCACGGGACAGGGGCTCTCTGGGGCCAACGTCCTGACTTTC	CASTGQGLSGANVLTF
-	-	TRBV9	TRBJ2-1	TGTGCCAGCAGCCCCCGGACCCATAGGAACAATGAGCAGTTCTTC	CASSPRTHRNNEQFF
-	-	TRBV18	TRBJ1-1	TGTGCCAGCTCACCAACTCGAGGGTCTGGAACTGAAGCTTTCTTT	CASSPTRGSGTEAFF
-	TRBD2	TRBV6-5	TRBJ2-7	TGTGCCAGCAGACTAGCGGGAGGCGAGCAGTACTTC	CASRLAGGEQYF
-	TRBD2	TRBV9	TRBJ2-6	TGTGCCAGCAGTGGACTAGCGGGATTCTCTGGGGCCAACGTCCTGACTTTC	CASSGLAGFSGANVLTF
-	TRBD2	TRBV18	TRBJ2-7	TGTGCCAGCTCACCCCTGGGGAGCGGGAGCCCCCTCGAGCAGTACTTC	CASSPLGSGSPLEQYF
-	TRBD2	TRBV28	TRBJ2-7	TGTGCCAGCACGGGAGGGTCCCCCTACGAGCAGTACTTC	CASTGGSPYEQYF
-	-	TRBV28	TRBJ2-7	TGTGCCAGCAGTTTATCTTGGGCGAGGGTCGACGAGCAGTACTTC	CASSLSWARVDEQYF
few	TRBD2	TRBV5-1	TRBJ2-2	TGCGCCAGCAGCTTGGTAGCGGGAATAACCGGGGAGCTGTTTTTT	CASSLVAGITGELFF
-	-	TRBV28	TRBJ2-6	TGTGCCAGCAGTTCGGGACCACCTGGGGCCAACGTCCTGACTTTC	CASSSGPPGANVLTF
-	TRBD2	TRBV7-9	TRBJ2-5	TGTGCCAGCAGCTTAGGTACGGGAGGAGAGACCCAGTACTTC	CASSLGTGGETQYF
-	TRBD1	TRBV19	TRBJ1-5	TGTGCCAGTAGCACCCCGACAGGGGAACAGCCCCAGCATTTT	CASSTPTGEQPQHF
-	TRBD2	TRBV28	TRBJ2-7	TGTGCCAGCAGTATCGGTCGACTAGCGGGAGTCTCCTACGAGCAGTACTTC	CASSIGRLAGVSYEQYF
-	TRBD1	TRBV5-4	TRBJ2-7	TGTGCCAGCAGCTCCCGGGACAGGCCCATAAGCGAGCAGTACTTC	CASSSRDRPISEQYF
-	-	TRBV9	TRBJ1-6	TGTGCCAGCAGCGCCTCCACAGAAATCAATTCACCCCTCCACTTT	CASSASTEINSPLHF
-	-	TRBV30	TRBJ1-5	TGTGCCTGGAGTACGGGAGTTGATCAGCCCCAGCATTTT	CAWSTGVDQPQHF
-	-	TRBV2	TRBJ2-3	TGTGCCAGCAGTGACCTAGCGCAGAGCACAGATACGCAGTATTTT	CASSDLAQSTDTQYF